The 7 T cell receptor beta chains listed next were all sequenced from one sample in a study of T cells in Graves' hyperthyroidism and ophthalmopathy. TCR beta CDR3 sequences were amplified from RNA transcripts. TCR CDR3 underwent first-round RT-PCR with the HTBI primer set. TCRdb reprocessed the multiplex PCR reads via MiXCR and lists one record per CDR3 protein. This sample carries over 650,000 distinct CDR3 sequences, over 40% of them seen once, and the ten largest clones take about 7.2%. Sequencing input: peripheral blood or thyroid tissue (not recorded which). These receptor sequences come from an adult man with Graves' disease, either hyperthyroidism or ophthalmopathy (not recorded which).

This clonotype was observed at least ten times. V gene TRBV6-6 combines with J gene TRBJ1-1, with 7 bases aligning to TRBD1. The CDR3 is 11 residues long. CDR1 and CDR2 from the germline V gene are MNHNY and SVGAGI (reference sequence). V dropped 7 bases and J dropped 7; count of bases not matched to a gene: 3. The CDR3 loop is CASIRGGEAFF. The CDR3 DNA is TGTGCCAGCATCAGGGGGGGTGAAGCTTTCTTT.

This clonotype occurred many times. The genes are TRBV7-2 and TRBJ2-5; tentative D call: TRBD1 (5 bases). The V end was cut by 5 bases, the J end by 3 bases, with 13 bases between. Germline V gene lookup returns CDR1 SGHTA and CDR2 FQGNSA. This CDR3 has 14 amino acids. This CDR3 is CASSHLGDKETQYF. The CDR3 DNA is TGTGCCAGCAGCCACCTAGGGGATAAAGAGACCCAGTACTTC. The full variable domain, with the rest looked up from reference TRBV7-2 and TRBJ2-5, is GAGVSQSPSNKVTEKGKDVELRCDPISGHTALYWYRQSLGQGLEFLIYFQGNSAPDKSGLPSDRFSAERTGGSVSTLTIQRTQQEDSAVYLCASSHLGDKETQYFGPGTRLLVL.

A note on this clonotype: A much larger clone differs by one base, so this may be a read error. V usage is TRBV24-1 and J usage is TRBJ2-7; D possibly corresponds to TRBD2 (6 bases). The CDR3 length is 12 residues. Germline-derived CDR1 and CDR2 are KGHDR and SFDVKD. The CDR3 nucleotides are TGTGCCACCAGTAGCGGGTCGTACGAGCAGCACTTC. Amino acids: CATSSGSYEQHF.

The chain employs TRBV2 and TRBJ1-4, with 8 bases that match TRBD1. This CDR3 is built from 13 residues. Germline V gene sequence: CDR1 SNHLY, CDR2 FYNNEI. J gave up 7 bases and V 8 bases, and 6 bases lay outside the gene matches. CDR3 bases: TGTGCCAGCGAGCCAACAGGGGGTGAAAAACTGTTTTTT. It codes for CASEPTGGEKLFF.

The chain couples TRBV29-1 to TRBJ2-5; TRBD1 aligns across 9 bases. Germline loops: CDR1 SQVTM, CDR2 ANQGSEA. The CDR3 totals 14 residues. V shed 5 bases, J shed 5 bases, and the junction held 9 bases outside the gene matches. The CDR3 nucleotides read TGCAGCGTTACCGGGACAGGGACCGATGAGACCCAGTACTTC. It encodes CSVTGTGTDETQYF.

About this clonotype: Without the conserved terminal phenylalanine or tryptophan, this CDR3 likely stems from a read error. J is TRBJ1-2 and V is TRBV7-9; 7 nucleotides match TRBD1. This CDR3 contains 17 residues. The germline CDR1 and CDR2 sequences are SEHNR and FQNEAQ (reference sequence). The V gene end was trimmed by 6 bases and the J gene end by 4 bases; junction bases not matched to a gene: 17. The DNA of the CDR3 is TGTGCCAGCAGATCAGACAGGGCGGGCCTGTGGGGCTATGGCTACACCCTC. Its translation: CASRSDRAGLWGYGYTL.

This clonotype has only a few counts. The rearrangement links TRBV29-1 to TRBJ1-2; D might be TRBD1 (5 bases). Germline CDR1 reads SQVTM; CDR2 reads ANQGSEA. This CDR3 comprises 13 residues. Deletions cut 6 bases from V and 3 bases from J, with 14 bases between. The CDR3 loop is CSVFGGLDYGYTF. The DNA of the CDR3 is TGCAGCGTCTTCGGGGGGTTGGACTATGGCTACACCTTC. Full variable domain (outside the CDR3, taken from reference TRBV29-1 and TRBJ1-2): SAVISQKPSRDICQRGTSLTIQCQVDSQVTMMFWYRQQPGQSLTLIATANQGSEATYESGFVIDKFPISRPNLTFSTLTVSNMSPEDSSIYLCSVFGGLDYGYTFGSGTRLTVV.